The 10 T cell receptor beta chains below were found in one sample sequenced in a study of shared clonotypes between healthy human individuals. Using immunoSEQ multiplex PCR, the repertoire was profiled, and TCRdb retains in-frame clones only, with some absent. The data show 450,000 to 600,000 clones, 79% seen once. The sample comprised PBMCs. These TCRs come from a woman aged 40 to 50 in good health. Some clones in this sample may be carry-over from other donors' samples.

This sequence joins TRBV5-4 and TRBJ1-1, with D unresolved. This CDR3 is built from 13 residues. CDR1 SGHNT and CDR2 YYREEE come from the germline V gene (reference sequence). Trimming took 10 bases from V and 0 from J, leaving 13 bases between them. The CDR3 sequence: CAGRNSMNTEAFF. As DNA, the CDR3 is TGTGCCGGACGTAACAGCATGAACACTGAAGCTTTCTTT. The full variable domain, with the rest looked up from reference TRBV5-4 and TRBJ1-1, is ETGVTQSPTHLIKTRGQQVTLRCSSQSGHNTVSWYQQALGQGPQFIFQYYREEENGRGNFPPRFSGLQFPNYSSELNVNALELDDSALYLCAGRNSMNTEAFFGQGTRLTVV.

The CDR3 DNA is TGTGCCAGCAGCGTAGGTCTTGCGGACAGCCAAGAGACCCAGTACTTC. It specifies CASSVGLADSQETQYF. The chain combines TRBV9 with TRBJ2-5; maybe TRBD1 (6 bases). CDR1 SGDLS and CDR2 YYNGEE come from the germline V gene. Trimming stripped 0 bases from V and 1 base from J, with 13 bases between. This CDR3 contains 16 residues.

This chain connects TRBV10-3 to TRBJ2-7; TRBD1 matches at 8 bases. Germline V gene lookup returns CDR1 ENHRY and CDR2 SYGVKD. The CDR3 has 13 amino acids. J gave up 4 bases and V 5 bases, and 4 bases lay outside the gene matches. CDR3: CAISTDREYEQYF. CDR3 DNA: TGTGCCATCAGTACGGACAGGGAGTACGAGCAGTACTTC.

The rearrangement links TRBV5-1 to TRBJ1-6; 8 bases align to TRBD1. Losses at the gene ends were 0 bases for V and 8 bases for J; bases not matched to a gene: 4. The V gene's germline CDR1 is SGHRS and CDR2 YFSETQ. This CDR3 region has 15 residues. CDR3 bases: TGCGCCAGCAGCTTGGGGGCGACAGGGGATTCACCCCTCCACTTT. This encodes CASSLGATGDSPLHF.

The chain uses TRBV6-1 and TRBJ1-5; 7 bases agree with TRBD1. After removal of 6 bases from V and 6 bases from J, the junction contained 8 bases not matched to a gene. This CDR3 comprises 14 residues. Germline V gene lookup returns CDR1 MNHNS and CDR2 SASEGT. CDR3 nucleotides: TGTGCCAGCAGGTTGGCAGGGGGGTTTCAGCCCCAGCATTTT. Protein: CASRLAGGFQPQHF.

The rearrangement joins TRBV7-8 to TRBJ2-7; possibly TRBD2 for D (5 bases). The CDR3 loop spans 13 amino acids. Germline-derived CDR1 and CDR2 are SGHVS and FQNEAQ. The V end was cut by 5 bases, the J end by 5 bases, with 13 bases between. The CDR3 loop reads CASSPPGNHEQYF. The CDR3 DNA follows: TGTGCCAGCAGCCCGCCGGGGAATCACGAGCAGTACTTC.

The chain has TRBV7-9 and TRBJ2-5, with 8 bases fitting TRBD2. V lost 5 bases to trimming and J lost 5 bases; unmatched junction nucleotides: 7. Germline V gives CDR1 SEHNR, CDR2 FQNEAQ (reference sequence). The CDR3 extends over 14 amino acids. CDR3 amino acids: CASSLGTRGETQYF. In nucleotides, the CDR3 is TGTGCCAGCAGCCTCGGGACTAGGGGGGAGACCCAGTACTTC.

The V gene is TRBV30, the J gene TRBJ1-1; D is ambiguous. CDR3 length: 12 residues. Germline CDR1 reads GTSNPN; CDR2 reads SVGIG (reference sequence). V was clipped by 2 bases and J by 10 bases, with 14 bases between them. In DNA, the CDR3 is TGTGCCTGGAGTCTAATCGGTCAAGCAGCTTTCTTT. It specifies CAWSLIGQAAFF.

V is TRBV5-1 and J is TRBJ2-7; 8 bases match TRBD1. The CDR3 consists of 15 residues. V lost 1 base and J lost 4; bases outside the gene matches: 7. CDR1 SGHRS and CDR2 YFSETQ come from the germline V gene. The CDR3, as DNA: TGCGCCAGCAGCTTGTCAGGACAGGGAATATACGAGCAGTACTTC. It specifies CASSLSGQGIYEQYF. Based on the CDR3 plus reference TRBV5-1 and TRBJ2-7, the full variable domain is KAGVTQTPRYLIKTRGQQVTLSCSPISGHRSVSWYQQTPGQGLQFLFEYFSETQRNKGNFPGRFSGRQFSNSRSEMNVSTLELGDSALYLCASSLSGQGIYEQYFGPGTRLTVT.

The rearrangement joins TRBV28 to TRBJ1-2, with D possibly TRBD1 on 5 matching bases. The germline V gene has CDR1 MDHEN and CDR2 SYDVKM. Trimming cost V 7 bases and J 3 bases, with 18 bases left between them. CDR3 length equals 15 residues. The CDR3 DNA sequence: TGTGCCAGCATTCCAGGGTCTCTGGAGGACTATGGCTACACCTTC. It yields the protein CASIPGSLEDYGYTF.